Below are 29 T cell receptor beta chains sequenced from a single sample in a study of blood T cell repertoires in COVID-19. This table comes from immunoSEQ multiplex PCR, and its TCRdb copy is limited to in-frame clones, with some not included. The sample holds more than 200,000 clones, roughly 80% seen once. The sample taken for sequencing was peripheral blood. The receptor set was obtained from a woman aged 80 or over with COVID-19, enrolled during active disease.

The rearrangement joins TRBV9 to TRBJ2-1; 11 nucleotides match TRBD2. The length of the CDR3 is 15 residues. CDR1 and CDR2 (germline): SGDLS, YYNGEE. The ends lost 5 bases at V and 4 bases at J; junction bases unmatched: 5. This chain's CDR3 is CASRQTSGGYNEQFF. CDR3 in DNA: TGTGCCAGCAGACAAACTAGCGGGGGATACAATGAGCAGTTCTTC.

The V gene is TRBV28, the J gene TRBJ1-5; no reliable D call. The CDR3 sequence is 16 residues long. Germline V gene sequence: CDR1 MDHEN, CDR2 SYDVKM. V was clipped by 7 bases and J by 0 bases, with 16 bases between them. CDR3 bases: TGTGCCAGCACTGAGATTGGGCAGTTTAGCAATCAGCCCCAGCATTTT. Amino acid sequence: CASTEIGQFSNQPQHF.

The chain employs TRBV7-2 and TRBJ1-1; 7 nucleotides agree with TRBD1. CDR1 and CDR2 (germline): SGHTA, FQGNSA. Trimming removed 4 bases from V and 0 bases from J; junction bases left unmatched: 14. The CDR3 extends over 18 amino acids. The CDR3 here is CASSSRTGTADMNTEAFF. As DNA, the CDR3 is TGTGCCAGCAGCTCACGCACCGGGACAGCAGACATGAACACTGAAGCTTTCTTT.

The V and J genes are TRBV28 and TRBJ2-2, with 10 bases that match TRBD2. In germline, CDR1 is MDHEN, CDR2 SYDVKM. The CDR3 runs 17 residues. V was pared by 6 bases and J by 1 base, with 8 bases of the junction left unmatched. The DNA for the CDR3 is TGTGCCAGCAGCTTAGTAGGACTAGCGGAGAACACCGGGGAGCTGTTTTTT. It encodes CASSLVGLAENTGELFF.

The chain uses TRBV18 and TRBJ2-2; weak D call: TRBD2 (6 bases). Trimming removed 3 bases at V and 3 bases at J, with 14 bases between. This CDR3 has 16 amino acids. Germline CDR1 KGHSH, CDR2 LQKENI. The CDR3, as DNA: TGTGCCAGCTCACCCCCGGAGGGGTGGGACACCGGGGAGCTGTTTTTT. Translation gives CASSPPEGWDTGELFF.

The rearrangement links TRBV19 to TRBJ2-4; 10 bases align to TRBD1. V lost 2 bases to trimming and J lost 6 bases; unmatched junction nucleotides: 4. In germline, CDR1 is LNHDA, CDR2 SQIVND (reference sequence). The length of the CDR3 is 15 residues. CDR3 DNA sequence: TGTGCCAGTAGTATATCCGGGACAGGGGTAAACATTCAGTACTTC. Translating it yields CASSISGTGVNIQYF.

The chain is built from TRBV7-8 and TRBJ1-2; D unclear. Germline CDR1 reads SGHVS; CDR2 reads FQNEAQ. Trimming cost V 1 base and J 5 bases, with 11 bases left between them. This CDR3 is 14 amino acids long. The CDR3 sequence: CASSLGTSKYGYTF. Written as DNA, the CDR3 is TGTGCCAGCAGCTTAGGAACATCCAAGTATGGCTACACCTTC.

A few counts support this clone. The CDR3 DNA is TGTGCCAGCAGTTACAGGGAAGGGAATTCACCCCTCCACTTT. Amino acid sequence: CASSYREGNSPLHF. The chain recombines TRBV5-4 with TRBJ1-6; D might be TRBD1 (6 bases). The CDR3 consists of 14 residues. Germline CDR1 is SGHNT and CDR2 is YYREEE (reference sequence). V lost 5 bases to trimming and J lost 7 bases, with 13 bases between them.

The chain joins TRBV7-9 to TRBJ1-4, with D unclear. This CDR3 is built from 15 residues. With 5 bases removed from V and 7 bases from J, the gap between germline ends came to 17 bases. Germline V gene data show CDR1 as SEHNR and CDR2 as FQNEAQ (reference sequence). The CDR3 reads CASSARTVPSEKLFF. The CDR3 DNA reads TGTGCCAGCAGCGCCCGGACTGTCCCTAGTGAAAAACTGTTTTTT. Together with reference TRBV7-9 and TRBJ1-4, the CDR3 gives the full variable domain: DTGVSQNPRHKITKRGQNVTFRCDPISEHNRLYWYRQTLGQGPEFLTYFQNEAQLEKSRLLSDRFSAERPKGSFSTLEIQRTEQGDSAMYLCASSARTVPSEKLFFGSGTQLSVL.

V gene TRBV12-5 combines with J gene TRBJ1-2, with 10 positions matching TRBD1. After removal of 1 base from V and 8 bases from J, the junction contained 1 base not matched to a gene. The V gene's germline CDR1 is LGHNT and CDR2 FRNRAP. The CDR3 totals 13 residues. This chain's CDR3 is CASGLGQGAGYTF. CDR3 sequence (DNA): TGTGCTAGTGGTTTGGGACAGGGGGCCGGCTACACCTTC.

V gene TRBV6-5 combines with J gene TRBJ1-2; no definite D call. The V and J ends lost 6 bases and 8 bases respectively, with 13 bases between them. This CDR3 comprises 12 residues. Germline loops: CDR1 MNHEY, CDR2 SVGAGI. The CDR3: CASRFGMGGYTF. The DNA of the CDR3 is TGTGCCAGCAGGTTCGGGATGGGCGGCTACACCTTC.

This clone appeared a few times. The chain employs TRBV5-1 and TRBJ2-5, with TRBD1 as a possible D gene (6 bases). V gave up 0 bases and J gave up 4 bases, with 13 bases separating them. Germline CDR1 and CDR2: SGHRS and YFSETQ. The CDR3 has 15 residues. The CDR3 DNA is TGCGCCAGCAGCTTGGAGGGGCAGGGGCCAGAGACCCAGTACTTC. Protein: CASSLEGQGPETQYF.

This rearrangement joins TRBV2 to TRBJ1-1; a possible D gene is TRBD1 (5 bases). Germline V gene data show CDR1 as SNHLY and CDR2 as FYNNEI. V gave up 5 bases and J gave up 4 bases, with 11 bases separating them. The CDR3 has 13 residues. The CDR3 DNA is TGTGCCAGCAGTTGGCAGGGAACCACTGAAGCTTTCTTT. It encodes CASSWQGTTEAFF. Complete variable domain (other parts from reference TRBV2 and TRBJ1-1): EPEVTQTPSHQVTQMGQEVILRCVPISNHLYFYWYRQILGQKVEFLVSFYNNEISEKSEIFDDQFSVERPDGSNFTLKIRSTKLEDSAMYFCASSWQGTTEAFFGQGTRLTVV.

The chain has TRBV2 and TRBJ1-1; D is unresolved. V was cut by 7 bases and J by 0 bases, with 12 bases left in between. The CDR3 is 14 amino acids. Germline loops: CDR1 SNHLY, CDR2 FYNNEI. The CDR3 nucleotides are TGTGCCAGCAACCGCGGAGGGTTGAACACTGAAGCTTTCTTT. Its protein product is CASNRGGLNTEAFF.

This clone was observed a single time. The chain links TRBV28 to TRBJ1-1; 8 bases fit TRBD1. This CDR3 spans 14 amino acids. Germline V gives CDR1 MDHEN, CDR2 SYDVKM. With 8 bases clipped from V and 1 base from J, the junction kept 6 bases outside the gene matches. CDR3 sequence: CASDRGQGNTEAFF. CDR3 DNA: TGTGCCAGCGACAGGGGACAAGGGAACACTGAAGCTTTCTTT.

The rearrangement uses TRBV6-6 and TRBJ2-7, with D perhaps TRBD1 (6 bases). The CDR3 spans 12 residues. With 3 bases removed from V and 5 bases from J, the gap between germline ends came to 8 bases. The V gene's germline CDR1 is MNHNY and CDR2 SVGAGI (reference sequence). The CDR3 DNA sequence: TGTGCCAGCAGTTATACAGGGCACGAGCAGTACGTC. Protein: CASSYTGHEQYV.

J is TRBJ1-5 and V is TRBV10-3; no clear D gene. The CDR3 is 16 amino acids. Germline CDR1 and CDR2: ENHRY and SYGVKD. Trimming stripped 0 bases from V and 1 base from J, with 10 bases between. The CDR3 sequence is CAISESDSLSNQPQHF. CDR3 nucleotides: TGTGCCATCAGTGAGTCCGATAGTCTAAGCAATCAGCCCCAGCATTTT.

The rearrangement uses TRBV18 and TRBJ2-7; perhaps TRBD2 as D (6 bases). Between the trimmed V and J ends, which lost 3 bases and 0 bases, there was a span of 12 bases. The CDR3 is made up of 15 amino acids. The V gene's germline CDR1 is KGHSH and CDR2 LQKENI. CDR3 sequence: CASSPLSGSSYEQYF. Written as DNA, the CDR3 is TGTGCCAGCTCACCCCTTAGCGGAAGCTCCTACGAGCAGTACTTC.

The chain uses TRBV13 and TRBJ1-5; 8 nucleotides line up with TRBD1. CDR3 length: 17 residues. The V gene end was trimmed by 1 base and the J gene end by 6 bases; junction bases not matched to a gene: 11. CDR1 is PRHDT, CDR2 FYEKMQ, per germline (reference sequence). Here the CDR3 DNA reads TGTGCCAGCAGCTTAGCGTCCGGGACAGGCGTGGGTCAGCCCCAGCATTTT. Amino acid sequence: CASSLASGTGVGQPQHF.

The V call is TRBV27, the J call TRBJ2-2; a possible D gene is TRBD2 (6 bases). This CDR3 is built from 15 residues. The ends were cut back, 6 bases at V and 2 bases at J, with 13 bases in the middle. CDR1 and CDR2 (germline): MNHEY, SMNVEV (reference sequence). In DNA, the CDR3 is TGTGCCAGCAGCCAACGGGGGACCAACACCGGGGAGCTGTTTTTT. Translating it yields CASSQRGTNTGELFF.

This chain links TRBV6-2 or TRBV6-3 with TRBJ1-2, with D uncertain. V lost 2 bases and J lost 12, with 16 bases in between. This CDR3 has 13 amino acids. In germline, CDR1 is MNHEY, CDR2 SVGEGT. CDR3 amino acids: CASSYVPGGSHTF. The CDR3 nucleotides read TGTGCCAGCAGTTACGTTCCTGGCGGTTCCCACACCTTC.

This clone was detected once. Here the CDR3 reads CASTAANTEAFF. The CDR3 bases are TGTGCCAGCACAGCGGCAAACACTGAAGCTTTCTTT. The rearrangement joins TRBV2 to TRBJ1-1; D is undetermined. CDR3 size: 12 residues. Germline V gives CDR1 SNHLY, CDR2 FYNNEI. With 7 bases removed from V and 2 bases from J, the gap between germline ends came to 8 bases.

This clone was recorded once. This chain connects TRBV27 to TRBJ1-2; 7 nucleotides match TRBD1. The germline V gene has CDR1 MNHEY and CDR2 SMNVEV (reference sequence). The CDR3 has 15 residues. J lost 4 bases, V lost 5 bases, and 10 bases had no gene match. CDR3 residues: CASSPLDREGYGYTF. CDR3 in DNA: TGTGCCAGCAGTCCACTAGACAGGGAAGGCTATGGCTACACCTTC.

This chain links TRBV6-5 with TRBJ1-1; 7 positions match TRBD1. The V gene end was trimmed by 6 bases and the J gene end by 1 base; junction bases not matched to a gene: 2. The length of the CDR3 is 13 residues. CDR1 and CDR2 (germline): MNHEY, SVGAGI. The CDR3 protein is CASRRQGNTEAFF. The CDR3 nucleotides are TGTGCCAGCAGAAGACAGGGGAACACTGAAGCTTTCTTT.

This rearrangement joins TRBV2 to TRBJ2-7; 11 positions match TRBD2. CDR1 is SNHLY and CDR2 is FYNNEI in the germline V gene. The CDR3 totals 13 residues. CDR3 sequence reads: CASSHGGSSGGVV. CDR3 sequence (DNA): TGTGCCAGCTCCCACGGAGGGAGTAGCGGGGGGGTTGTC.

The rearrangement joins TRBV4-1 to TRBJ1-6; weak D call: TRBD1 (5 bases). Deletions cut 0 bases from V and 15 bases from J, with 21 bases between. Germline assignment: CDR1 MGHRA and CDR2 YSYEKL. The CDR3 totals 16 residues. CDR3 in DNA: TGCGCCAGCAGCCAAGAAGAGGTCGGGGGACGCTCGCTCCTCCACTTT. This gives the protein CASSQEEVGGRSLLHF.

This clone was seen only once. The chain couples TRBV10-3 to TRBJ2-1, with a possible D match to TRBD2 (6 bases). CDR1 and CDR2 (germline): ENHRY, SYGVKD. This CDR3 contains 13 residues. The V end was cut by 7 bases, the J end by 6 bases, with 13 bases between. CDR3 region: CAIKGGAGNEQFF. CDR3 nucleotides: TGTGCCATCAAAGGCGGGGCTGGCAATGAGCAGTTCTTC.

The genes are TRBV7-9 and TRBJ2-7, with 10 bases aligning to TRBD1. Germline CDR1 SEHNR, CDR2 FQNEAQ (reference sequence). Unmatched junction bases numbered 5, after V lost 0 bases and J lost 3 bases. There are 16 residues in the CDR3. CDR3 sequence reads: CASSLALGQGNYEQYF. The CDR3 DNA reads TGTGCCAGCAGCTTAGCCTTGGGACAGGGGAACTACGAGCAGTACTTC.

CDR3 in amino acids: CASSYTGSNYGYTF. Here the CDR3 DNA reads TGCGCCAGCAGCTATACCGGGAGTAACTATGGCTACACCTTC. The chain couples TRBV5-1 to TRBJ1-2, with unresolved D. CDR3 length: 14 amino acids. Trimming took 3 bases from V and 1 from J, leaving 10 bases between them. The germline CDR1 and CDR2 sequences are SGHRS and YFSETQ.